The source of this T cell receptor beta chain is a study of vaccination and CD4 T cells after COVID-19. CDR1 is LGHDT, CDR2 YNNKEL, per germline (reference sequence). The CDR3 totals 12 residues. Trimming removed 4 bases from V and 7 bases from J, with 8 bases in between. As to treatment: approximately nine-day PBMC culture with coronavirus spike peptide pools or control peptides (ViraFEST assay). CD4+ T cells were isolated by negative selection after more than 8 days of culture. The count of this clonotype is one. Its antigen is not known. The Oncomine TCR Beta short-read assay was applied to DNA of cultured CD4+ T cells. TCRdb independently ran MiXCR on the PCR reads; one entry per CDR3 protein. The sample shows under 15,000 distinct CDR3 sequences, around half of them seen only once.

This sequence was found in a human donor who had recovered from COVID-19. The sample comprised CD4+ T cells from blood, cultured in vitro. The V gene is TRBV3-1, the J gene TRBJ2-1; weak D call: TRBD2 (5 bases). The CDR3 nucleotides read TGTGCCAGCAGCCCGGGGTGGAATGAGCAGTTCTTC. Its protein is CASSPGWNEQFF.